The 10 T cell receptor beta chains reported below all come from one sample, sequenced in a study of CD8 T cells in ankylosing spondylitis. TCRdb re-called the 5' RACE reads through MiXCR, storing one row per CDR3 protein. In the table there are some 200,000 distinct CDR3 sequences, roughly 26% of which are singletons. Specimen: blood, either unsorted or a sorted T cell fraction (not recorded which). The source is a male donor with ankylosing spondylitis or in good health (not recorded which).

The chain links TRBV20-1 to TRBJ2-7, with D perhaps assigned TRBD1 or TRBD2 (5 bases each). Trimming stripped 2 bases from V and 2 bases from J, with 13 bases between. This CDR3 has 14 residues. Looked up from germline, CDR1 is DFQATT and CDR2 is SNEGSKA (reference sequence). The CDR3, as DNA: TGCAGTGCTAGATTGGGGACCGAGACCTACGAGCAGTACTTC. Translating it yields CSARLGTETYEQYF.

The V call is TRBV20-1, the J call TRBJ2-5; 8 bases are shared with TRBD2. Germline trimming cut 1 base from V and 5 bases from J; bases unmatched to any gene: 6. Germline CDR1 reads DFQATT; CDR2 reads SNEGSKA (reference sequence). The CDR3 has 14 amino acids. This CDR3 is CSARAGGPGETQYF. The CDR3 region has the DNA TGCAGTGCTAGAGCGGGAGGGCCTGGTGAGACCCAGTACTTC.

The sample holds many counts of this clonotype. The gene calls are TRBV5-5 and TRBJ2-5; D ambiguous. This CDR3 region has 14 residues. Trimming left V 1 base short and J 2 bases short, with 9 bases between. Germline V CDR1 and CDR2: SGHKS, YYEKEE (reference sequence). For the CDR3, the DNA is TGTGCCAGCAGCTTGAATCCCAGTCAAGAGACCCAGTACTTC. It yields the protein CASSLNPSQETQYF.

This sequence joins TRBV19 and TRBJ1-1; no firm D call. The length of the CDR3 is 14 residues. Germline V gives CDR1 LNHDA, CDR2 SQIVND (reference sequence). Trimming removed 7 bases from V and 0 bases from J, with 12 bases in between. The CDR3 sequence is CASMSGNMNTEAFF. DNA for the CDR3: TGTGCCAGTATGTCCGGCAACATGAACACTGAAGCTTTCTTT.

A single count supports this clonotype. The chain couples TRBV20-1 to TRBJ2-7; D may be TRBD1 (5 bases). The germline V gene encodes CDR1 DFQATT and CDR2 SNEGSKA (reference sequence). This CDR3 is 16 amino acids long. Trimming shortened V by 2 bases and J by 3 bases, and 20 bases separated the two germline ends. The CDR3 loop reads CSARQWGPGSIYEQYF. For the CDR3, the DNA is TGCAGTGCTAGACAGTGGGGCCCAGGAAGCATCTACGAGCAGTACTTC.

In this sample, this clonotype turned up a few times. The genes are TRBV4-2 and TRBJ2-2; D is uncertain. V lost 0 bases and J lost 6, with 8 bases in between. The CDR3 is 14 amino acids. CDR1 and CDR2 from the germline V gene are LGHNA and YNFKEQ. CDR3 loop: CASSQDVAAGELFF. The CDR3 bases are TGTGCCAGCAGCCAAGATGTAGCTGCCGGGGAGCTGTTTTTT.

Comments on this clonotype: An end of the junction does not agree with germline; a read error may underlie this. The chain couples TRBV20-1 to TRBJ2-1, with D perhaps matching TRBD2 (6 bases). Looked up from germline, CDR1 is DFQATT and CDR2 is SNEGSKA (reference sequence). The CDR3 loop spans 11 amino acids. In DNA form, the CDR3 reads TGCAGTGCTTATCAGGAGGGCCCGCAGGTCTTC. It yields the protein CSAYQEGPQVF.

This rearrangement joins TRBV6-5 to TRBJ2-7; no reliable D call. Per germline, CDR1 MNHEY and CDR2 SVGAGI. The CDR3 runs to 14 residues. Trimming left V 3 bases short and J 5 bases short, with 14 bases between. The CDR3 is CASSYFGMINEQYF. The CDR3, as DNA: TGTGCCAGCAGTTATTTTGGGATGATCAACGAGCAGTACTTC.

This chain joins TRBV6-5 and TRBJ2-7; tentatively, D is TRBD1 (5 bases). Germline CDR1 reads MNHEY; CDR2 reads SVGAGI. The CDR3 sequence is 12 residues long. V was pared by 6 bases and J by 6 bases, with 12 bases between. This CDR3 is CASRNKGLEQYF. CDR3 coding DNA: TGTGCCAGCAGGAACAAGGGGCTCGAGCAGTACTTC.

The sample holds many counts of this clonotype. The CDR3 reads CATSDAGTEHGYTF. CDR3 DNA sequence: TGTGCCACCAGTGACGCTGGGACGGAGCATGGCTACACCTTC. The V gene is TRBV24-1, the J gene TRBJ1-2, with a weak D call TRBD1 (5 bases). There are 14 residues in the CDR3. V gave up 4 bases and J gave up 6 bases, with 14 bases separating them. The germline V gene has CDR1 KGHDR and CDR2 SFDVKD.